The following is a T cell receptor beta chain sequence with its context. Original methodology: From reference gene primer amplification, estimates of nucleated cell counts were derived. Generated by immunoSEQ multiplex PCR, the TCRdb table keeps only in-frame clones and is missing some. Clone size and V and J calls were adopted from that table, with D and trimming inferred from the DNA. This table has about 170,000 clones, 80% to 85% appearing once. Germline V lookup: CDR1 MNHEY, CDR2 SMNVEV (reference sequence). The V and J ends lost 5 bases and 0 bases respectively, with 14 bases between them. This CDR3 is 15 amino acids long. The data are from a study of blood T cell repertoires in COVID-19. Study-wide context: COVID-19 samples collected from the United States, Italy and Spain covered acute and convalescent phases. Sources were T cells, B-cell-depleted T cells, or PBMCs; the material itself was cDNA or gDNA.

The TCR originated in a man aged 70 or older with active or convalescent COVID-19. The rearrangement joins TRBV27 to TRBJ2-7; TRBD2 is a possible D gene (5 bases). What was sequenced was peripheral blood. CDR3: CASSTPMGSSYEQYF. Here the CDR3 DNA reads TGTGCCAGCAGTACCCCGATGGGGAGCTCCTACGAGCAGTACTTC.